These 18 T cell receptor beta chains were sequenced from one sample in a study of T-cell memory formation after mild COVID-19. TCRdb fed the 5' RACE reads into MiXCR, producing one record per CDR3 protein. The data contain hundreds of thousands of distinct CDR3 sequences, roughly a fifth of them singletons. The specimen was PBMCs or a T cell subset sorted from them (not recorded which). Source of these receptors: a man aged 18 to 35 who had mild COVID-19 (a few samples of this study predate the infection). Cell type and time point are not known.

This clonotype was detected a few times. V is TRBV28 and J is TRBJ2-7; 8 bases fit TRBD1. CDR1 is MDHEN and CDR2 is SYDVKM in the germline V gene. The CDR3 length is 14 residues. V shed 0 bases and J 2 bases; nucleotides not matched to a gene: 0. CDR3 residues: CASSLWDRAYEQYV. For the CDR3, the DNA is TGTGCCAGCAGTTTATGGGACAGGGCCTACGAGCAGTACGTC.

This clonotype was found a few times. The chain couples TRBV2 to TRBJ2-2, with a possible D match to TRBD1 (5 bases). The germline CDR1 and CDR2 sequences are SNHLY and FYNNEI. Trimming took 8 bases from V and 4 from J, leaving 14 bases between them. The CDR3 spans 14 residues. CDR3 sequence (DNA): TGTGCCAGCTTGAGTTCAGGGCTCACCGGGGAGCTGTTTTTT. This encodes CASLSSGLTGELFF.

This clonotype has only a few counts. This rearrangement joins TRBV20-1 to TRBJ1-5; a weak D match, TRBD1 (6 bases). The CDR3 length is 12 residues. V was shortened by 5 bases and J by 6 bases, with 11 bases between the two germline ends. Germline loops: CDR1 DFQATT, CDR2 SNEGSKA (reference sequence). CDR3 amino acids: CSAERGTQPQHF. CDR3 sequence (DNA): TGCAGTGCTGAGAGGGGGACTCAGCCCCAGCATTTT.

This clonotype appeared a few times. The rearrangement uses TRBV7-8 and TRBJ2-7, with D tentatively TRBD1 (6 bases). The V gene lost 8 bases and the J gene lost 4 bases, with 9 bases spanning the gap. The CDR3 covers 11 residues. The germline CDR1 and CDR2 sequences are SGHVS and FQNEAQ. The CDR3 here is CASGGQYEQYV. The CDR3 DNA reads as TGTGCCAGCGGGGGACAATACGAGCAGTACGTC.

This clonotype was observed a handful of times. This chain connects TRBV5-6 to TRBJ2-7; either TRBD1 or TRBD2 may fit D (5 bases each). Trimming cost V 4 bases and J 3 bases, with 11 bases left between them. This CDR3 has 13 residues. Germline CDR1 is SGHDT and CDR2 is YYEEEE. The CDR3 region has the DNA TGTGCCAGCAGCGGCCGGGACCGCTACGAGCAGTACTTC. Its protein product is CASSGRDRYEQYF.

The chain joins TRBV12-3 or TRBV12-4 to TRBJ2-7; 7 bases are a match to TRBD2. V lost 4 bases, J lost 7 bases, and 1 base stayed unmatched. This CDR3 is built from 11 residues. This CDR3 is CASSSGREQYV. Written as DNA, the CDR3 is TGTGCCAGCAGTTCCGGGAGGGAGCAGTACGTC.

The V and J genes are TRBV7-6 and TRBJ2-5; 7 bases map to TRBD1. Germline lookup yields CDR1 SGHVS and CDR2 FNYEAQ. The CDR3 covers 13 residues. The ends lost 7 bases at V and 3 bases at J; junction bases unmatched: 5. The CDR3 nucleotides are TGTGCCAGCACCCGACAGGGAAAAGAGACCCAGTACTTC. It specifies CASTRQGKETQYF.

The gene calls are TRBV27 and TRBJ2-3; perhaps TRBD2 as D (6 bases). CDR1 is MNHEY, CDR2 SMNVEV, per germline (reference sequence). This CDR3 comprises 17 residues. Trimming cost V 3 bases and J 5 bases, with 21 bases left between them. This CDR3 is CASSLHGAIPGLDTQYF. The CDR3, as DNA: TGTGCCAGCAGTTTGCATGGCGCCATCCCGGGACTAGATACGCAGTATTTT.

The chain has TRBV7-9 and TRBJ1-1; D not certain. V was cut by 7 bases and J by 1 base, with 7 bases left in between. The CDR3 runs to 12 residues. Germline loops: CDR1 SEHNR, CDR2 FQNEAQ (reference sequence). The chain's CDR3 is CASIRGNTEAFF. The CDR3 DNA reads as TGTGCCAGCATTCGTGGGAACACTGAAGCTTTCTTT.

The chain links TRBV29-1 to TRBJ2-1; D unclear. The CDR3 consists of 9 residues. The germline V gene encodes CDR1 SQVTM and CDR2 ANQGSEA. The V gene lost 3 bases and the J gene lost 7 bases, with 1 base spanning the gap. In nucleotides, the CDR3 is TGCAGCGTTGATAATGAGCAGTTCTTC. It specifies CSVDNEQFF.

The gene calls are TRBV7-2 and TRBJ1-5; D is possibly TRBD1 (6 bases). The CDR3 is 15 residues long. Germline CDR1 SGHTA, CDR2 FQGNSA. V was cut by 2 bases and J by 6 bases, with 14 bases left in between. CDR3 region: CASSLQGEGGQPQHF. DNA for the CDR3: TGTGCCAGCAGCTTACAGGGCGAAGGGGGTCAGCCCCAGCATTTT.

V is TRBV7-2 and J is TRBJ2-3; D unresolved. The CDR3 totals 12 residues. The germline gives CDR1 SGHTA, CDR2 FQGNSA. With 5 bases removed from V and 5 bases from J, the gap between germline ends came to 8 bases. The CDR3 loop reads CASSPHLDTQYF. The CDR3 DNA sequence: TGTGCCAGCAGCCCCCACTTAGATACGCAGTATTTT.

The genes are TRBV6-1 and TRBJ1-2, with a tentative D call TRBD1 (5 bases). The V gene lost 8 bases and the J gene lost 2 bases, with 15 bases spanning the gap. CDR1 is MNHNS and CDR2 is SASEGT in the germline V gene. The CDR3 sequence is 14 residues long. Written as DNA, the CDR3 is TGTGCCAGCGCCCCTTCCCGGGACAACTATGGCTACACCTTC. Its protein is CASAPSRDNYGYTF.

The gene calls are TRBV6-5 and TRBJ1-6; D is uncertain. CDR1 and CDR2 (germline): MNHEY, SVGAGI. V was pared by 0 bases and J by 8 bases, with 5 bases between. This CDR3 has 13 residues. This CDR3 is CASSYSPDSPLHF. The CDR3 DNA sequence: TGTGCCAGCAGTTACTCGCCGGATTCACCCCTCCACTTT.

In this sample, this clonotype turned up many times. The chain employs TRBV7-8 and TRBJ1-1; the D gene is possibly TRBD1 (6 bases). From germline, CDR1 is SGHVS and CDR2 FQNEAQ. The CDR3 loop spans 14 amino acids. V lost 2 bases to trimming and J lost 4 bases, with 11 bases between them. The CDR3 spells CASSLRPQGTEAFF. CDR3 coding DNA: TGTGCCAGCAGCTTACGGCCACAGGGCACTGAAGCTTTCTTT.

The chain is built from TRBV6-2 or TRBV6-3 and TRBJ2-7; 7 bases agree with TRBD1. The germline V gene encodes CDR1 MNHEY and CDR2 SVGEGT. V trimming: 5 bases; J trimming: 1 base; junction bases outside the gene matches: 8. The CDR3 covers 15 residues. CDR3 in DNA: TGTGCCAGCAGTCGCCCTGGACAGGAGTCCTACGAGCAGTACGTC. It is translated as CASSRPGQESYEQYV.

The gene calls are TRBV7-2 and TRBJ1-1; D is undetermined. Germline-derived CDR1 and CDR2 are SGHTA and FQGNSA. This CDR3 contains 14 residues. Trimming pared 6 bases from V and 7 bases from J, leaving 18 bases between. Written as DNA, the CDR3 is TGTGCCAGCAGTGTTGCACCGACGTTATATGAAGCTTTCTTT. Protein: CASSVAPTLYEAFF.

This clonotype was counted a few times. Here the CDR3 reads CASSPSDRGAAFF. The CDR3 DNA reads TGTGCCAGCTCACCATCGGACAGGGGGGCAGCTTTCTTT. The V gene is TRBV18, the J gene TRBJ1-1; 10 nucleotides agree with TRBD1. CDR3 size: 13 residues. In germline, CDR1 is KGHSH, CDR2 LQKENI. V was clipped by 2 bases and J by 10 bases; unmatched bases: 4.